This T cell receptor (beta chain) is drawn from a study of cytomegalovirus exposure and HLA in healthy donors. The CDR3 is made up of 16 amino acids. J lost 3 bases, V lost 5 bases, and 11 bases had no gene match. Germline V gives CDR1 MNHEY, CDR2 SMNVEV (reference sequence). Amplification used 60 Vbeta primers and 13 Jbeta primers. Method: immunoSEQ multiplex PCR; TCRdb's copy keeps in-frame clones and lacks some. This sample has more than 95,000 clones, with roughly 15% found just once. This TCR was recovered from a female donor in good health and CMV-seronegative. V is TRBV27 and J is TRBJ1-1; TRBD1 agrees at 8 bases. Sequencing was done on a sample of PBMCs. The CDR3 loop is CASSPTRQGSDTEAFF. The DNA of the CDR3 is TGTGCCAGCAGTCCCACACGACAGGGGTCGGACACTGAAGCTTTCTTT.